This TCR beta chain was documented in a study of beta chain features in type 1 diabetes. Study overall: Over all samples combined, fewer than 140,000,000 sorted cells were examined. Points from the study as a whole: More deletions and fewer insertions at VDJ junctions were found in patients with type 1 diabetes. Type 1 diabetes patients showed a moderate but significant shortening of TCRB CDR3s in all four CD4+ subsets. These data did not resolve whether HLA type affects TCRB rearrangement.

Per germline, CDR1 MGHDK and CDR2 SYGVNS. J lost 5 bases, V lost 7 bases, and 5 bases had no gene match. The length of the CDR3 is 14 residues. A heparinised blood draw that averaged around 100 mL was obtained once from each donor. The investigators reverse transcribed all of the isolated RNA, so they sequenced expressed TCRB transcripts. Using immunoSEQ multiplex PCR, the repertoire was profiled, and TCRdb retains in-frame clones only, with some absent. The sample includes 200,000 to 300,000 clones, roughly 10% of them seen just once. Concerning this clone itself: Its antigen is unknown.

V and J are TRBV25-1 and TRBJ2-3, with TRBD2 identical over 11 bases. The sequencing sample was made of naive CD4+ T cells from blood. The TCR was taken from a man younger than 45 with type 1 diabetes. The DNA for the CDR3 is TGTGCCAGCAATAGCGGGGGGGCCGTAGATACGCAGTATTTT. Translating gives CASNSGGAVDTQYF.